Detailed here is one TCR beta chain. Methods used by the authors: From reference gene primer amplification, estimates of nucleated cell counts were derived. Assay used: immunoSEQ multiplex PCR; TCRdb lists only in-frame clones, some missing. V and J calls plus clone size are reproduced from that table; the DNA served to infer D and trimming. The sample has 200,000 to 250,000 clones, less than 85% seen once. The sample originates from a study of blood T cell repertoires in COVID-19. Study overall: The study drew acute and convalescent COVID-19 samples from the United States, Italy and Spain. PBMCs, B-cell-depleted T cells, or T cells were the source of the cDNA or gDNA that made up the material.

V was shortened by 5 bases and J by 2 bases, with 15 bases between the two germline ends. The CDR3 runs to 15 residues. Germline V lookup: CDR1 LNHDA, CDR2 SQIVND (reference sequence). This TCR was recovered from a woman between 65 and 79 years old with acute or convalescent COVID-19. This chain uses TRBV19 with TRBJ2-5; D is unclear. Sequenced input: peripheral blood. CDR3 residues: CASSPVTAQQETQYF. CDR3 sequence (DNA): TGTGCCAGTAGTCCGGTGACTGCTCAACAAGAGACCCAGTACTTC.